This T cell receptor (beta chain) was profiled in a study of glioma-infiltrating T cells after dendritic cell vaccination. Sequencing was performed with immunoSEQ multiplex PCR; in TCRdb, only in-frame clones are kept and a portion is missing. Of under 75,000 clones detected, about 85% appear once; the ten largest clones hold about 8.3%. Study-wide findings and caveats: Longer survival after dendritic cell vaccination followed higher pretreatment TIL content. The cohort had few patients with full blood and tumor sets.

Stated time point: after dendritic cell vaccination, including at tumor progression/relapse. Regarding this clone: What it recognizes is unknown.

This CDR3 comprises 15 residues. Losses at the gene ends were 6 bases for V and 2 bases for J; bases not matched to a gene: 10. Germline loops: CDR1 SQVTM, CDR2 ANQGSEA. This TCR derives from a human donor with glioblastoma. The gene calls are TRBV29-1 and TRBJ2-5; 9 nucleotides match TRBD1. The sequencing used blood, collected after dendritic cell vaccination. The CDR3 nucleotides are TGCAGCGTCCAAATGGTTGGACAGGGGCAAGAGACCCAGTACTTC. It is translated as CSVQMVGQGQETQYF.